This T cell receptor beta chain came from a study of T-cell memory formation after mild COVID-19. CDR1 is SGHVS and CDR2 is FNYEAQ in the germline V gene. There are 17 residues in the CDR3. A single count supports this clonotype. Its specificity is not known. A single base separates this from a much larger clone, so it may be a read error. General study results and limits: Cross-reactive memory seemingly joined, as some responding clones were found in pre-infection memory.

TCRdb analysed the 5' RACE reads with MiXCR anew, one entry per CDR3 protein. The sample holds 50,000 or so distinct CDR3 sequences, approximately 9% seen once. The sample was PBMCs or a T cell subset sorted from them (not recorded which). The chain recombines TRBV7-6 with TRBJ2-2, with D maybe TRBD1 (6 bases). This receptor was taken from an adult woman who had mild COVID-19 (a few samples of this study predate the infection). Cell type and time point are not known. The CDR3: CASSFRMTGHHTGELIF. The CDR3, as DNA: TGTGCCAGCAGCTTTAGAATGACGGGACACCACACCGGGGAGCTGATTTTT.